These T cell receptor beta chains were read from a single sample in a study of cytomegalovirus exposure and HLA in healthy donors. Here immunoSEQ multiplex PCR was the method, and the copy in TCRdb shows in-frame clones only, minus some. The sample includes roughly 100,000 clones, 80% to 85% seen only once; the top ten take about 6.9%. The sample taken for sequencing was PBMCs. The receptors derive from a man in his thirties or forties in good health and CMV-seropositive. Each CDR3 is given with its conserved first and last residue. D genes are given only for firm matches. For some rows the clone size is stated as once, few or many, or as a class when expanded; others skip it.

D gene: TRBD2
J gene: TRBJ2-3
V gene: TRBV4-2
clone size: -
CDR3 protein: CASSQVNGGAGSDTQYF
CDR3 DNA: TGTGCCAGCAGCCAAGTCAACGGGGGGGCCGGGTCAGATACGCAGTATTTT

D gene: -
J gene: TRBJ1-6
V gene: TRBV5-1
clone size: -
CDR3 protein: CASSLPQGNSPLHF
CDR3 DNA: TGCGCCAGCAGCTTGCCACAGGGTAATTCACCCCTCCACTTT

D gene: -
J gene: TRBJ2-3
V gene: TRBV7-8
clone size: -
CDR3 protein: CASSSDGEPTDTQYF
CDR3 DNA: TGTGCCAGCAGCTCAGACGGGGAGCCCACAGATACGCAGTATTTT

D gene: TRBD2
J gene: TRBJ2-7
V gene: TRBV5-1
clone size: -
CDR3 protein: CASSLAASGDYEQYF
CDR3 DNA: TGCGCCAGCAGCTTGGCGGCTAGCGGGGACTACGAGCAGTACTTC

D gene: -
J gene: TRBJ1-5
V gene: TRBV7-2
clone size: -
CDR3 protein: CASSRQATNQPQHF
CDR3 DNA: TGTGCCAGCAGCCGACAGGCCACCAATCAGCCCCAGCATTTT

D gene: -
J gene: TRBJ2-3
V gene: TRBV6-4
clone size: -
CDR3 protein: CASSRDTFTDTQYF
CDR3 DNA: TGTGCCAGCAGTCGCGACACTTTCACAGATACGCAGTATTTT

D gene: TRBD1
J gene: TRBJ1-1
V gene: TRBV28
clone size: once
CDR3 protein: CATGQGNSNTEAFF
CDR3 DNA: TGTGCCACCGGACAGGGTAATAGCAACACTGAAGCTTTCTTT

D gene: TRBD1
J gene: TRBJ2-7
V gene: TRBV9
clone size: -
CDR3 protein: CASSIGTVSSYEQYF
CDR3 DNA: TGTGCCAGCAGCATTGGGACAGTGAGCTCCTACGAGCAGTACTTC

D gene: -
J gene: TRBJ1-5
V gene: TRBV4-1
clone size: -
CDR3 protein: CASSQGWITTYSNQPQHF
CDR3 DNA: TGCGCCAGCAGCCAAGGGTGGATAACGACATATAGCAATCAGCCCCAGCATTTT

D gene: -
J gene: TRBJ1-1
V gene: TRBV9
clone size: -
CDR3 protein: CASSVDPGMNTEAFF
CDR3 DNA: TGTGCCAGCAGCGTAGATCCGGGTATGAACACTGAAGCTTTCTTT

D gene: TRBD1
J gene: TRBJ2-7
V gene: TRBV19
clone size: few
CDR3 protein: CASRGDRTYEQYF
CDR3 DNA: TGTGCCAGTAGAGGGGACAGAACCTACGAGCAGTACTTC

D gene: -
J gene: TRBJ2-5
V gene: TRBV4-2
clone size: -
CDR3 protein: CASSQSYLYQETQYF
CDR3 DNA: TGTGCCAGCAGCCAATCCTACCTCTACCAAGAGACCCAGTACTTC

D gene: TRBD1
J gene: TRBJ1-1
V gene: TRBV5-5
clone size: -
CDR3 protein: CASSLAGQDTEAFF
CDR3 DNA: TGTGCCAGCAGCTTGGCGGGACAGGACACTGAAGCTTTCTTT

D gene: TRBD1
J gene: TRBJ2-7
V gene: TRBV5-1
clone size: -
CDR3 protein: CASSFGTGALYEQYF
CDR3 DNA: TGCGCCAGCAGCTTTGGGACAGGGGCCCTCTACGAGCAGTACTTC

D gene: TRBD1
J gene: TRBJ1-2
V gene: TRBV6-1
clone size: -
CDR3 protein: CASSAPRDREGYTF
CDR3 DNA: TGTGCCAGCAGTGCACCCCGGGACAGGGAAGGCTACACCTTC

D gene: -
J gene: TRBJ1-3
V gene: TRBV30
clone size: -
CDR3 protein: CAWSVHGGTGNTIYF
CDR3 DNA: TGTGCCTGGAGTGTACACGGGGGAACTGGAAACACCATATATTTT

D gene: -
J gene: TRBJ1-1
V gene: TRBV30
clone size: -
CDR3 protein: CAWSVSGITEAFF
CDR3 DNA: TGTGCCTGGAGTGTATCAGGGATCACTGAAGCTTTCTTT

D gene: TRBD1
J gene: TRBJ2-7
V gene: TRBV5-1
clone size: -
CDR3 protein: CASTPGTGGVYEQYF
CDR3 DNA: TGCGCCAGCACTCCTGGGACAGGGGGAGTCTACGAGCAGTACTTC

D gene: TRBD2
J gene: TRBJ2-5
V gene: TRBV5-4
clone size: -
CDR3 protein: CASSPAGGHLETQYF
CDR3 DNA: TGTGCCAGCAGCCCAGCGGGGGGGCATTTGGAGACCCAGTACTTC

D gene: -
J gene: TRBJ2-7
V gene: TRBV7-8
clone size: -
CDR3 protein: CASSVIQASSYEQYF
CDR3 DNA: TGTGCCAGCAGCGTGATCCAGGCGAGCTCCTACGAGCAGTACTTC

D gene: TRBD1
J gene: TRBJ2-2
V gene: TRBV6-1
clone size: few
CDR3 protein: CASNLQGPSTGELFF
CDR3 DNA: TGTGCCAGCAATCTACAGGGGCCGAGCACCGGGGAGCTGTTTTTT

D gene: TRBD1
J gene: TRBJ1-1
V gene: TRBV6-1
clone size: -
CDR3 protein: CAIKTRTGATEAFF
CDR3 DNA: TGTGCCATCAAAACCCGTACAGGGGCCACTGAAGCTTTCTTT

D gene: -
J gene: TRBJ1-2
V gene: TRBV5-1
clone size: once
CDR3 protein: CASSPDGPMRGYTF
CDR3 DNA: TGCGCCAGCAGCCCGGATGGTCCTATGCGGGGCTACACCTTC

D gene: TRBD1
J gene: TRBJ2-5
V gene: TRBV7-8
clone size: -
CDR3 protein: CASSLGGQGSWEQYF
CDR3 DNA: TGTGCCAGCAGCTTAGGGGGACAGGGTAGCTGGGAGCAGTACTTC

D gene: -
J gene: TRBJ1-1
V gene: TRBV4-2
clone size: -
CDR3 protein: CASSQVGGAEAFF
CDR3 DNA: TGTGCCAGCAGCCAAGTAGGGGGTGCTGAAGCTTTCTTT

D gene: TRBD1
J gene: TRBJ1-3
V gene: TRBV9
clone size: -
CDR3 protein: CASSTTGQGASSSGNTIYF
CDR3 DNA: TGTGCCAGCAGCACAACCGGACAGGGGGCCTCGAGCTCTGGAAACACCATATATTTT

D gene: TRBD1
J gene: TRBJ2-3
V gene: TRBV5-1
clone size: -
CDR3 protein: CASRPQGDSTDTQYF
CDR3 DNA: TGCGCCAGCAGACCCCAGGGGGACAGCACAGATACGCAGTATTTT

D gene: -
J gene: TRBJ2-7
V gene: TRBV29-1
clone size: -
CDR3 protein: CSVAEGLNEQYF
CDR3 DNA: TGCAGCGTCGCGGAGGGCCTGAACGAGCAGTACTTC